This T cell receptor beta chain was captured in a study of radiotherapy plus CTLA-4 blockade in lung cancer. Method: immunoSEQ multiplex PCR; TCRdb's copy keeps in-frame clones and lacks some. The sample lists some 110,000 clones, 75% to 80% seen once, with 5.2% in the top ten. Chemo-refractory metastatic non-small-cell lung cancer patients received focal radiation with ipilimumab CTLA-4 blockade. As to this clone: Its matching antigen is unknown.

Study results and limitations: Tumor-derived TCR clones expanded in blood after radiotherapy plus ipilimumab. With interferon-beta, early dynamics of blood T cell clones were reported to best predict response.

The junction had 19 bases not matched to a gene; V was cut back by 10 bases and J by 4 bases. CDR1 and CDR2 from the germline V gene are ENHRY and SYGVKD. The CDR3 length is 17 residues. This clonotype originated in a human donor with non-small cell lung cancer who had a partial response to radiotherapy plus ipilimumab. The V call is TRBV10-3, the J call TRBJ2-3; the match to TRBD1 covers 8 bases. The source material was peripheral blood, sampled from a patient treated with radiotherapy plus ipilimumab. CDR3 DNA: TGTGCCACCATGTTCCCGCCCAACAGGGGGAGGTCAGATACGCAGTATTTT. As protein: CATMFPPNRGRSDTQYF.